The rows below give T cell receptor beta chains drawn from one sample of a study of blood T cell repertoires in COVID-19. The protocol was immunoSEQ multiplex PCR, while the TCRdb copy is restricted to in-frame clones and leaves out a portion. The sample holds a few hundred thousand clones, about 89% seen once. Sequencing was carried out using peripheral blood. The receptors originated from a woman aged 25 to 39 with COVID-19, enrolled during active disease. Each CDR3 is given with its conserved first and last residue. The order of the fields is V gene, D gene, J gene, CDR3 length, clone size, CDR3 protein, CDR3 DNA. The D gene is left open where the match is weak. Some rows have no size entry. The others give once, few or many, or a class for an expanded clone.

>TRBV28|TRBD1|TRBJ1-2|15|-
CASSTTLGQAYGYTF
TGTGCCAGCAGCACCACCCTCGGACAGGCCTATGGCTACACCTTC
>TRBV7-8|TRBD1|TRBJ1-3|17|-
CASSFGYGTGAGNTIYF
TGTGCCAGCAGCTTTGGGTACGGGACAGGGGCTGGAAACACCATATATTTT
>TRBV4-1|TRBD2|TRBJ2-1|16|-
CASSQGRGGYVDEQFF
TGCGCCAGCAGCCAGGGACGGGGGGGCTATGTAGATGAGCAGTTCTTC
>TRBV29-1|-|TRBJ2-7|15|-
CSVEVRTASSYEQYF
TGCAGCGTTGAAGTACGAACAGCAAGCTCCTACGAGCAGTACTTC
>TRBV7-2|TRBD1|TRBJ1-2|13|-
CASRSGTGDGYTF
TGTGCCAGCAGATCCGGGACAGGCGACGGCTACACCTTC
>TRBV7-9|-|TRBJ2-1|16|-
CASSSPSAGAYNEQFF
TGTGCCAGCAGCTCACCCTCGGCAGGGGCCTACAATGAGCAGTTCTTC
>TRBV7-9|TRBD1|TRBJ1-5|16|-
CASSPSDRGRNQPQHF
TGTGCCAGCAGTCCCAGCGACAGGGGTCGCAATCAGCCCCAGCATTTT
>TRBV5-6|-|TRBJ1-1|12|-
CASSYRAPTAFF
TGTGCCAGCAGCTACAGGGCCCCTACAGCTTTCTTT
>TRBV7-6|-|TRBJ1-4|14|-
CASSLWGLNEKLFF
TGTGCCAGCAGCTTATGGGGCCTTAATGAAAAACTGTTTTTT
>TRBV12-5|TRBD2|TRBJ2-1|17|-
CASGSKTLAGAPNEQFF
TGTGCTAGTGGTTCGAAGACCTTAGCGGGGGCCCCCAATGAGCAGTTCTTC
>TRBV6-2/TRBV6-3|TRBD1|TRBJ1-2|16|few
CASSEAGQPFLGGYTF
TGTGCCAGCAGTGAGGCGGGACAGCCATTCTTGGGCGGCTACACCTTC
>TRBV4-3|TRBD1|TRBJ2-5|15|-
CASSQADRVWETQYF
TGCGCCAGCAGCCAGGCTGACAGGGTGTGGGAGACCCAGTACTTC
>TRBV30|TRBD2|TRBJ2-5|12|-
CAWTSGQETQYF
TGTGCCTGGACTAGCGGCCAAGAGACCCAGTACTTC
>TRBV6-5|TRBD1|TRBJ2-1|16|-
CASSYIDRGPYNEQFF
TGTGCCAGCAGTTACATCGACAGGGGCCCCTACAATGAGCAGTTCTTC
>TRBV28|TRBD2|TRBJ2-1|14|-
CASSTTSGSGEQFF
TGTGCCAGCAGCACGACTAGCGGGAGTGGTGAGCAGTTCTTC
>TRBV27|TRBD1|TRBJ2-7|18|-
CASSRTATRDRGNYEQYF
TGTGCCAGCAGCCGAACTGCGACCCGAGACAGGGGCAACTACGAGCAGTACTTC